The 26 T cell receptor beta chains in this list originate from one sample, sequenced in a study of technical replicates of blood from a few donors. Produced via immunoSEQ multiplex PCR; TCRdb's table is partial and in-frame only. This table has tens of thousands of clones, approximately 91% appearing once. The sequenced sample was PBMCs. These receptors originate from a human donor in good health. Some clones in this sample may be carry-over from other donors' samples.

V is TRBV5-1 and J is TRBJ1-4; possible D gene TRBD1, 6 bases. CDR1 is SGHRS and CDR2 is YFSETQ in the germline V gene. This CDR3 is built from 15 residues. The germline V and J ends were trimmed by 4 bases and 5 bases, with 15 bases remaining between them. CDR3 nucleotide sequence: TGCGCCAGCAGCATGTCAACAGGGTTAAATGAAAAACTGTTTTTT. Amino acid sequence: CASSMSTGLNEKLFF.

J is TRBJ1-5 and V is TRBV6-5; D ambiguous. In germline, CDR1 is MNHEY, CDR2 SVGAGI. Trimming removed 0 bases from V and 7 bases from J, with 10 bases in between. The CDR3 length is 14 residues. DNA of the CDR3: TGTGCCAGCAGTTACTCCGGGTCGCGGCAGCCCCAGCATTTT. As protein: CASSYSGSRQPQHF.

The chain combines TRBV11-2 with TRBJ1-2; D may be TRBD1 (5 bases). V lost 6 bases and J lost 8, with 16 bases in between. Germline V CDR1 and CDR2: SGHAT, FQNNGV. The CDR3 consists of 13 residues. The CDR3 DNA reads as TGTGCCAGCAGTTCCACGTGGGGGGAAGGCTACACCTTC. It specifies CASSSTWGEGYTF.

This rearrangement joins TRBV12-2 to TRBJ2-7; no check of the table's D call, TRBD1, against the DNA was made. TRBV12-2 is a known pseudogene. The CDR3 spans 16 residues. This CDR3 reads CASRFLRQGASYEQYF. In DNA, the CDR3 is TGTGCAAGTCGCTTCCTGAGACAGGGGGCGTCCTACGAGCAGTACTTC.

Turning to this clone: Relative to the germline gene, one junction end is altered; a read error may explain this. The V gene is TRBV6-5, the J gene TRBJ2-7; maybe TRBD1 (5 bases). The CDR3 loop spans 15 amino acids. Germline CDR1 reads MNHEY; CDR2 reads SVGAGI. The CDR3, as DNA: TGTGCCAGCACTTACCTTCAGGGCGGAGTCTACGAGCAGTACTTC. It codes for CASTYLQGGVYEQYF.

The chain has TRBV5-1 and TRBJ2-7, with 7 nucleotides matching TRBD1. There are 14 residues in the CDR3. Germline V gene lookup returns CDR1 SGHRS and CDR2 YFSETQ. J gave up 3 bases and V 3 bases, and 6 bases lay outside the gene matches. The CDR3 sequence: CASSSRDSNYEQYF. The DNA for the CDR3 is TGCGCCAGCAGCTCCCGGGACAGCAACTACGAGCAGTACTTC.

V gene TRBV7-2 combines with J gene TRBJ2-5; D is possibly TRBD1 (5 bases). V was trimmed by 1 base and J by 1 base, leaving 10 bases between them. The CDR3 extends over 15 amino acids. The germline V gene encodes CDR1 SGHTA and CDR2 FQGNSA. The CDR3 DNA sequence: TGTGCCAGCAGCTTAGGAATAGGGGCCCAAGAGACCCAGTACTTC. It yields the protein CASSLGIGAQETQYF.

CDR3 sequence: CASSVMQGDIQYF. Written as DNA, the CDR3 is TGTGCCAGCAGTGTGATGCAGGGCGACATTCAGTACTTC. The rearrangement joins TRBV2 to TRBJ2-4; TRBD1 is a possible D gene (5 bases). The germline V gene encodes CDR1 SNHLY and CDR2 FYNNEI. The CDR3 has 13 residues. Trimming removed 4 bases from V and 8 bases from J, with 12 bases in between.

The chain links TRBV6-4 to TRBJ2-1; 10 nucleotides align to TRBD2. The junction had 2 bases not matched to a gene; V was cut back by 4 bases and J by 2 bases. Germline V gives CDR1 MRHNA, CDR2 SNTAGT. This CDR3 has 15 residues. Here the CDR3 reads CASSVLAGTYNEQFF. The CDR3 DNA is TGTGCCAGCAGTGTACTAGCGGGAACCTACAATGAGCAGTTCTTC.

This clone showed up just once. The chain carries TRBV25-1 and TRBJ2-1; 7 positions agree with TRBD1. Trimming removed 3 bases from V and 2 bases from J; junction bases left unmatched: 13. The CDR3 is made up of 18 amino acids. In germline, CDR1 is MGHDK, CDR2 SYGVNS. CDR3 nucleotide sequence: TGTGCCAGCAGTGACCCCGCCATGCGGACAGGTACCTACAATGAGCAGTTCTTC. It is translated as CASSDPAMRTGTYNEQFF.

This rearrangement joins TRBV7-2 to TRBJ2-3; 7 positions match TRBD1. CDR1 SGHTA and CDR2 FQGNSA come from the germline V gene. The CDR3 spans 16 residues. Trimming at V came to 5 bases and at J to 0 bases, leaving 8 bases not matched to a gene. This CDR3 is CASSPAQGRSTDTQYF. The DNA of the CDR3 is TGTGCCAGCAGCCCCGCACAGGGGCGGAGCACAGATACGCAGTATTTT.

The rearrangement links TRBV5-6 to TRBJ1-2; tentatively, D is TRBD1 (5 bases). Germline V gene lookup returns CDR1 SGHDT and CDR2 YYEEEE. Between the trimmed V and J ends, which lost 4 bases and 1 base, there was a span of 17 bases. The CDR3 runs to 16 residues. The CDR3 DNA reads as TGTGCCAGCAGCCCGGGGGTCGGAAGTTTTAACTATGGCTACACCTTC. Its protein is CASSPGVGSFNYGYTF.

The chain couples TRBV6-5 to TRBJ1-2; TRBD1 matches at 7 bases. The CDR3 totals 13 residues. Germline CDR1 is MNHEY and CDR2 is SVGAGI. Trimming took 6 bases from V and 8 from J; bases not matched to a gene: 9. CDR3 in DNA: TGTGCCAGCAGACTAACAGGGGAATACGGCTACACCTTC. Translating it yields CASRLTGEYGYTF.

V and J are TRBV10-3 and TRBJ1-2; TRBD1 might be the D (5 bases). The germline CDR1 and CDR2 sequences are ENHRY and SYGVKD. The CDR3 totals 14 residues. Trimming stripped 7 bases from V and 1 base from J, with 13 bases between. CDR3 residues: CAITAGRNNYGYTF. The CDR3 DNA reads TGTGCCATCACAGCGGGACGGAATAACTATGGCTACACCTTC.

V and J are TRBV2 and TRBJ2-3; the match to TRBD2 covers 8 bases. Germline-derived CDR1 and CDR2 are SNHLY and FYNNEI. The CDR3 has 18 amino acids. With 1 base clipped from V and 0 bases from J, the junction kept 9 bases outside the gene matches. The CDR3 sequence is CASSEGRGGLLSTDTQYF. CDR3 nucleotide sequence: TGTGCCAGCAGTGAAGGTCGGGGGGGCCTTCTCAGCACAGATACGCAGTATTTT.

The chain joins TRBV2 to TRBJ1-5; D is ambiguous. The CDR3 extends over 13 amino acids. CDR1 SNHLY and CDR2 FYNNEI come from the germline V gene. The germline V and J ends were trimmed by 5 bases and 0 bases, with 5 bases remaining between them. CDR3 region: CASSRDSNQPQHF. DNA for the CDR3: TGTGCCAGCAGTCGGGATAGCAATCAGCCCCAGCATTTT.

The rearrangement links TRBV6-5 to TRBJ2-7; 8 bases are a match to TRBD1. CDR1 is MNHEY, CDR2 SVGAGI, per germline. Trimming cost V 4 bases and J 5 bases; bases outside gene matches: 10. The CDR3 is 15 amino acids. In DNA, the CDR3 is TGTGCCAGCAGTTCCACCGGACAGGGCCGAGACGAGCAGTACTTC. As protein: CASSSTGQGRDEQYF.

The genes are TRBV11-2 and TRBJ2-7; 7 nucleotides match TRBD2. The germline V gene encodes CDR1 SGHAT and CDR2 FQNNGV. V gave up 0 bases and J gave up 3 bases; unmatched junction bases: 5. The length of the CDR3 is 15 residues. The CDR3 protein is CASSLESAGVYEQYF. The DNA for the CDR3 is TGTGCCAGCAGCTTAGAATCTGCGGGGGTCTACGAGCAGTACTTC.

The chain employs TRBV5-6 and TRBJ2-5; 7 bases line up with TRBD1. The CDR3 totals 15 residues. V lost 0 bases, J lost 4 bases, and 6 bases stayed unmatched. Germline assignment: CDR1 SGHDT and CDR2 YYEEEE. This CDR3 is CASSLDDRVGETQYF. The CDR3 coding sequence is TGTGCCAGCAGCTTGGACGACAGGGTAGGAGAGACCCAGTACTTC.

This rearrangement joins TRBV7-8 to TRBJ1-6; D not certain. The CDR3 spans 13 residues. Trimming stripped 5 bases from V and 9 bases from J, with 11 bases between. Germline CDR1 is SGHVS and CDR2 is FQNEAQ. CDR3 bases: TGTGCCAGCAGCCCTCAGGTATCTTCACCCCTCCACTTT. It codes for CASSPQVSSPLHF.

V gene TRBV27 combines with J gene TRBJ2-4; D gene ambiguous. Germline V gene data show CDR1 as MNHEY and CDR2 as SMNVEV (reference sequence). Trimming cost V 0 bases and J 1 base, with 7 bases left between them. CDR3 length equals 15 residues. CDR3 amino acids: CASSLSQSAKNIQYF. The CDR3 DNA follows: TGTGCCAGCAGTTTATCCCAGTCCGCCAAAAACATTCAGTACTTC.

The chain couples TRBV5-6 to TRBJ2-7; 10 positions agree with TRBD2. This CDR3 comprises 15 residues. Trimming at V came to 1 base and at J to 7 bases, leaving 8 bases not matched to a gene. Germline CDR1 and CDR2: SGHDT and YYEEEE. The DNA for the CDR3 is TGTGCCAGCAGCTTGTTCCAGCGGGGGGGTAGTGAGCAGTACTTC. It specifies CASSLFQRGGSEQYF.

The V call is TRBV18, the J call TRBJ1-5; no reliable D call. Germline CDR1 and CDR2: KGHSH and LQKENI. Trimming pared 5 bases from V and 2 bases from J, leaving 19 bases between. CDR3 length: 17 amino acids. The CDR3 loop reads CASSGRPNQRGNQPQHF. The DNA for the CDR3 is TGTGCCAGCTCAGGGAGGCCAAATCAAAGGGGCAATCAGCCCCAGCATTTT.

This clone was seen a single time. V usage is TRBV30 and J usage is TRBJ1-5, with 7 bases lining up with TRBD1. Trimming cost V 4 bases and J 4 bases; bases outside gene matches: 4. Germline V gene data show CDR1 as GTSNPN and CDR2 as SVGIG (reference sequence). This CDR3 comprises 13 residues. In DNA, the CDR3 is TGTGCCTGGAACGACAGGGTGAATCAGCCCCAGCATTTT. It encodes CAWNDRVNQPQHF.

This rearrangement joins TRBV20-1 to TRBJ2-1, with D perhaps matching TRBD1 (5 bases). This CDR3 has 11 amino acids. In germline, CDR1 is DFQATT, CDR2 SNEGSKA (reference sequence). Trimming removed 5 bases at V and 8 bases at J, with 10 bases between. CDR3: CSARQPDEQFF. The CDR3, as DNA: TGCAGTGCTCGACAGCCAGATGAGCAGTTCTTC.

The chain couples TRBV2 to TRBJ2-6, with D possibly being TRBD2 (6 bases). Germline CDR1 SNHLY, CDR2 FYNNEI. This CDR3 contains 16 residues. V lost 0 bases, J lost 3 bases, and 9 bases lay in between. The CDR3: CASSEARGVGANVLTF. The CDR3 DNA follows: TGTGCCAGCAGTGAAGCGCGCGGGGTTGGGGCCAACGTCCTGACTTTC. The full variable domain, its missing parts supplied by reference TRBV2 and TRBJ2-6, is EPEVTQTPSHQVTQMGQEVILRCVPISNHLYFYWYRQILGQKVEFLVSFYNNEISEKSEIFDDQFSVERPDGSNFTLKIRSTKLEDSAMYFCASSEARGVGANVLTFGAGSRLTVL.